Each of the 22 T cell receptor beta chains below was sequenced from the same sample in a study of neurological immune-mediated disorders. The time point: longitudinal time-point 1 (baseline). TCRdb independently ran MiXCR on the 5' RACE reads; one entry per CDR3 protein. The sample has tens of thousands of distinct CDR3 sequences; approximately 10% are singletons. Source material: PBMCs. The receptors stem from a young man in good health.

This clonotype was picked up many times. The V and J genes are TRBV6-5 and TRBJ2-7; 9 bases agree with TRBD2. Germline V gene data show CDR1 as MNHEY and CDR2 as SVGAGI. Unmatched junction bases numbered 4, after V lost 2 bases and J lost 5 bases. The CDR3 spans 14 residues. The CDR3 protein is CASSYLAGTHEQYF. CDR3 DNA sequence: TGTGCCAGCAGTTACCTAGCGGGGACCCACGAGCAGTACTTC.

Many counts were recorded for this clonotype. The V call is TRBV4-2, the J call TRBJ2-1; the D is unclear. The CDR3 contains 13 residues. Trimming took 4 bases from V and 11 from J, leaving 15 bases between them. The germline V gene encodes CDR1 LGHNA and CDR2 YNFKEQ. The CDR3 DNA is TGTGCCAGCAGCCCCAGAACGGATGGGCAGCAGTTCTTC. As protein: CASSPRTDGQQFF.

This clonotype was counted many times. V usage is TRBV5-1 and J usage is TRBJ2-4, with D perhaps being TRBD1 or TRBD2 (6 bases each). Germline V lookup: CDR1 SGHRS, CDR2 YFSETQ. There are 16 residues in the CDR3. Trimming took off 4 bases at V and 6 bases at J, with 20 bases between the two ends. CDR3 region: CASSPEGGHLGNIQYF. CDR3 nucleotides: TGCGCCAGCAGCCCGGAAGGGGGGCATCTGGGAAACATTCAGTACTTC.

At least ten counts were recorded for this clonotype. This rearrangement joins TRBV28 to TRBJ1-5, with TRBD1 matching 9 bases. With 5 bases clipped from V and 12 bases from J, the junction kept 14 bases outside the gene matches. Per germline, CDR1 MDHEN and CDR2 SYDVKM. This CDR3 region has 15 residues. The CDR3 loop reads CASSPWDRAGGNQHF. CDR3 DNA sequence: TGTGCCAGCAGTCCTTGGGACAGGGCTGGGGGTAACCAGCATTTT.

This clonotype was counted at least ten times. The chain couples TRBV12-3 or TRBV12-4 to TRBJ2-1; the D gene is possibly TRBD2 (7 bases). The CDR3 totals 14 residues. The V end lost 6 bases, the J end lost 3 bases, and 12 bases lay between the germline ends. The CDR3 DNA sequence: TGTGCCAGCAGCTATAGGGGGGGCTACAATGAGCAGTTCTTC. Protein product: CASSYRGGYNEQFF.

This clonotype occurred many times. V gene TRBV9 combines with J gene TRBJ2-4; perhaps TRBD2 as D (6 bases). This CDR3 has 13 amino acids. The V gene lost 2 bases and the J gene lost 3 bases, with 6 bases spanning the gap. Looked up from germline, CDR1 is SGDLS and CDR2 is YYNGEE. The CDR3 DNA reads TGTGCCAGCAGCGTGGAGGGCAAAAACATTCAGTACTTC. Translation gives CASSVEGKNIQYF.

The sample holds many counts of this clonotype. This chain connects TRBV5-8 to TRBJ1-5, with D maybe TRBD1 (5 bases). The V end lost 3 bases, the J end lost 6 bases, and 10 bases lay between the germline ends. Germline V gene sequence: CDR1 SGHTS, CDR2 YDEGEE. This CDR3 comprises 13 residues. For the CDR3, the DNA is TGTGCCAGCAGCTCGGCGGGGACTCAGCCCCAGCATTTT. Translated, it gives CASSSAGTQPQHF.

V gene TRBV10-3 combines with J gene TRBJ1-1; D unclear. The V end lost 3 bases, the J end lost 3 bases, and 11 bases lay between the germline ends. The CDR3 runs to 14 residues. Germline values: CDR1 ENHRY, CDR2 SYGVKD. CDR3 DNA sequence: TGTGCCATCAGTGATCCGGGTGGGGACACTGAAGCTTTCTTT. Its protein is CAISDPGGDTEAFF.

This clonotype was detected ten times or more. This chain uses TRBV11-2 with TRBJ2-3; D is unresolved. Deletions cut 0 bases from V and 14 bases from J, with 12 bases between. From germline, CDR1 is SGHAT and CDR2 FQNNGV. The CDR3 runs to 12 residues. The CDR3 coding sequence is TGTGCCAGCAGCTTAGATAGGATAGTCTCGTATTTT. It encodes CASSLDRIVSYF.

This clonotype was found many times. The chain carries TRBV5-1 and TRBJ1-1; 9 nucleotides agree with TRBD1. Germline CDR1 and CDR2: SGHRS and YFSETQ. V shed 6 bases and J 5 bases; nucleotides not matched to a gene: 14. The CDR3 loop spans 16 amino acids. The CDR3, as DNA: TGCGCCAGCACCAGGGGACAGGGTCTGACATTTACTGAAGCTTTCTTT. Its translation: CASTRGQGLTFTEAFF.

This clonotype was found many times. CDR3 DNA sequence: TGTGCCAGCAGCTTAAGTGGCCCTCTCACTGAAGCTTTCTTT. It yields the protein CASSLSGPLTEAFF. The V call is TRBV7-2, the J call TRBJ1-1; no definite D call. CDR1 and CDR2 from the germline V gene are SGHTA and FQGNSA. The CDR3 is 14 residues long. V lost 2 bases and J lost 4, with 11 bases in between.

This clonotype came up many times. The rearrangement uses TRBV6-1 and TRBJ2-5; D gene unclear. This CDR3 is 14 amino acids long. CDR1 is MNHNS and CDR2 is SASEGT in the germline V gene. V was clipped by 2 bases and J by 2 bases, with 9 bases between them. The CDR3 reads CASSELGEQETQYF. In nucleotides, the CDR3 is TGTGCCAGCAGTGAACTAGGAGAGCAAGAGACCCAGTACTTC.

This chain joins TRBV21-1 and TRBJ2-1. TRBV21-1 is described as a pseudogene. The CDR3 contains 15 residues. CDR3 sequence (DNA): TGTGCCAGCACCTACAGAGCGTTCTCCTACAATGAGCAGTTCTTC. It encodes CASTYRAFSYNEQFF.

In this sample, this clonotype turned up many times. The J gene is TRBJ2-3, the V gene TRBV12-3 or TRBV12-4; no clear D gene. Trimming pared 0 bases from V and 0 bases from J, leaving 13 bases between. The CDR3 covers 17 residues. The CDR3 spells CASSLALMEGSTDTQYF. The CDR3 nucleotides read TGTGCCAGCAGTTTAGCGCTAATGGAAGGTAGCACAGATACGCAGTATTTT.

For this clonotype: A read error is possible here, since a much larger clone lies one base away. V gene TRBV10-3 combines with J gene TRBJ2-7; D ambiguous. The CDR3 consists of 15 residues. From germline, CDR1 is ENHRY and CDR2 SYGVKD. The CDR3 nucleotides read TGTGCCATCAGTGATGAAGGTAGTAGCTCCTACGACCAGTACTTC. Residues: CAISDEGSSSYDQYF.

Comment on this clonotype: Germline is not matched at one junction end, which may reflect a read error. V and J are TRBV20-1 and TRBJ1-1; D gene uncertain. CDR3 length: 14 residues. The germline gives CDR1 DFQATT, CDR2 SNEGSKA (reference sequence). CDR3 nucleotide sequence: TGCAGTGCCCCCGGGCTGGGCCTGATCACTGAAGCGTTCTTT. Translated, it gives CSAPGLGLITEAFF.

Points on this clonotype: A single base separates this from a much larger clone, so it may be a read error. The CDR3 region is CASSSQGVTGANVLTF. Here the CDR3 DNA reads TGTGCCAGCTCGAGTCAGGGGGTTACGGGGGCCAACGTCCTGACTTTC. This chain links TRBV18 with TRBJ2-6, with 7 bases that match TRBD1. CDR3 length equals 16 residues. The germline CDR1 and CDR2 sequences are KGHSH and LQKENI. With V trimmed by 6 bases and J by 4 bases, 9 bases remained unmatched.

This sequence joins TRBV6-2 or TRBV6-3 and TRBJ2-5, with D unresolved. This CDR3 contains 15 residues. CDR1 is MNHEY and CDR2 is SVGEGT in the germline V gene. V shed 2 bases and J shed 2 bases, with 12 bases lying between them. The CDR3 region is CASSYRTGRQETQYF. The CDR3 region has the DNA TGTGCCAGCAGTTACCGGACCGGCAGGCAAGAGACCCAGTACTTC.

This chain joins TRBV29-1 and TRBJ2-5, with D possibly TRBD1 on 5 matching bases. From germline, CDR1 is SQVTM and CDR2 ANQGSEA. CDR3 length: 12 residues. Trimming took off 4 bases at V and 4 bases at J, with 10 bases between the two ends. The CDR3 reads CSVASGLETQYF. Here the CDR3 DNA reads TGCAGCGTTGCCTCAGGGTTAGAGACCCAGTACTTC.

The genes are TRBV20-1 and TRBJ2-7, with D unclear. The CDR3 contains 12 residues. V lost 7 bases and J 0 bases, leaving 10 bases between the germline ends. Germline values: CDR1 DFQATT, CDR2 SNEGSKA (reference sequence). CDR3 sequence (DNA): TGCAGTGAGGGTCGGTACTCCTACGAGCAGTACTTC. This encodes CSEGRYSYEQYF.

The table lists this clonotype with many counts. V gene TRBV12-3 or TRBV12-4 combines with J gene TRBJ2-5; 8 bases line up with TRBD1. This CDR3 has 14 residues. The V gene end was trimmed by 4 bases and the J gene end by 5 bases; junction bases not matched to a gene: 6. DNA for the CDR3: TGTGCCAGCAGTTCGGGCAGGGGGCAGGAGACCCAGTACTTC. Protein sequence: CASSSGRGQETQYF.

There are many counts of this clonotype. The gene calls are TRBV12-3 or TRBV12-4 and TRBJ1-5; D is uncertain. The V end was cut by 2 bases, the J end by 1 base, with 3 bases between. The CDR3 is 13 residues long. CDR3 in amino acids: CASSLLSNQPQHF. In nucleotides, the CDR3 is TGTGCCAGCAGTTTACTGAGCAATCAGCCCCAGCATTTT.